These 17 T cell receptor beta chains were all obtained from the same sample, sequenced in a study of T cells in Graves' hyperthyroidism and ophthalmopathy. Researchers took RNA transcripts and amplified the TCR beta CDR3 regions from them. First-round RT-PCR targeting the TCR CDR3 was performed with the HTBI primer set. TCRdb passed the multiplex PCR reads through MiXCR, listing each CDR3 protein once. The table includes over 450,000 distinct CDR3 sequences, around 14% detected once. Specimen: blood. These receptors came from a young woman with Graves' hyperthyroidism.

V usage is TRBV2 and J usage is TRBJ2-1, with D perhaps TRBD2 (6 bases). The V end lost 10 bases, the J end lost 5 bases, and 9 bases lay between the germline ends. CDR3 size: 11 residues. Germline CDR1 is SNHLY and CDR2 is FYNNEI. The CDR3 bases are TGTGCCACCGCGGGAAACAATGAGCAGTTCTTC. Protein: CATAGNNEQFF.

This clonotype was detected ten times or more. This rearrangement joins TRBV6-1 to TRBJ2-1, with 7 bases aligning to TRBD2. V trimming: 1 base; J trimming: 1 base; junction bases outside the gene matches: 10. Germline CDR1 and CDR2: MNHNS and SASEGT. The CDR3 totals 18 residues. The CDR3 DNA reads as TGTGCCAGCAGTGAAGGGGGGGTCACGGGAGGTTCCTACAATGAGCAGTTCTTC. Translating gives CASSEGGVTGGSYNEQFF.

This chain connects TRBV15 to TRBJ1-5; tentative D call: TRBD1 (5 bases). This CDR3 comprises 15 residues. Per germline, CDR1 LNHNV and CDR2 YYDKDF (reference sequence). Trimming removed 6 bases at V and 1 base at J, with 13 bases between. This chain's CDR3 is CATRPQVGSNQPQHF. In nucleotides, the CDR3 is TGTGCCACCAGACCACAGGTGGGAAGCAATCAGCCCCAGCATTTT.

This clonotype was picked up a small number of times. V is TRBV12-3 or TRBV12-4 and J is TRBJ2-2; maybe TRBD2 (6 bases). Trimming removed 6 bases from V and 4 bases from J, with 21 bases in between. The CDR3 sequence is 17 residues long. CDR3 in amino acids: CASRDLTGLRRTGELFF. The CDR3 DNA reads TGTGCCAGCAGGGACTTGACGGGACTCCGGCGCACCGGGGAGCTGTTTTTT.

The chain has TRBV7-3 and TRBJ2-1; 7 nucleotides align to TRBD2. With V trimmed by 5 bases and J by 3 bases, 7 bases remained unmatched. The CDR3 runs to 15 residues. Germline V lookup: CDR1 SGHTA, CDR2 FQGTGA. CDR3 region: CASSPFSGFYNEQFF. The DNA for the CDR3 is TGTGCCAGCAGCCCCTTTAGCGGGTTCTACAATGAGCAGTTCTTC.

V usage is TRBV20-1 and J usage is TRBJ2-1, with 10 bases that match TRBD2. Unmatched junction bases numbered 2, after V lost 3 bases and J lost 0 bases. CDR3 size: 15 residues. In germline, CDR1 is DFQATT, CDR2 SNEGSKA (reference sequence). The chain's CDR3 is CSARGLALSYNEQFF. CDR3 nucleotides: TGCAGTGCTAGGGGACTAGCGCTCTCCTACAATGAGCAGTTCTTC.

The V call is TRBV10-1, the J call TRBJ1-1; unclear D gene. The germline CDR1 and CDR2 sequences are WNHNN and SYGVQD (reference sequence). V lost 0 bases and J 7 bases, leaving 12 bases between the germline ends. CDR3 length equals 14 residues. CDR3 nucleotides: TGCGCCAGCAGTGAGTCTGGGGTTGCACATGAAGCTTTCTTT. It translates to CASSESGVAHEAFF.

This clonotype was observed a handful of times. This chain joins TRBV6-1 and TRBJ1-5; D unresolved. V was pared by 7 bases and J by 4 bases, with 8 bases between. The V gene's germline CDR1 is MNHNS and CDR2 SASEGT. This CDR3 has 12 amino acids. The CDR3 is CASNRVNQPQHF. In DNA, the CDR3 is TGTGCCAGCAACCGGGTTAATCAGCCCCAGCATTTT.

This clonotype was counted at least ten times. The rearrangement uses TRBV12-5 and TRBJ1-1, with D perhaps matching TRBD1 (6 bases). Trimming removed 3 bases at V and 1 base at J, with 12 bases between. The CDR3 contains 15 residues. From germline, CDR1 is LGHNT and CDR2 FRNRAP. CDR3 nucleotide sequence: TGTGCTAGTGGTTTCATTCTACAGGGGAACACTGAAGCTTTCTTT. Its protein product is CASGFILQGNTEAFF.

This clonotype was counted ten times or more. The CDR3 coding sequence is TGTGCCAGCAGCTTTCAGGGGGGGGACACTGAAGCTTTCTTT. It is translated as CASSFQGGDTEAFF. The V gene is TRBV7-6, the J gene TRBJ1-1, with 7 bases lining up with TRBD1. The V and J ends lost 3 bases and 3 bases, in that order; junction bases with no gene match: 4. The V gene's germline CDR1 is SGHVS and CDR2 FNYEAQ. The CDR3 totals 14 residues.

V is TRBV27 and J is TRBJ2-1; D unresolved. This CDR3 region has 13 residues. V was shortened by 3 bases and J by 4 bases, with 7 bases between the two germline ends. CDR1 and CDR2 from the germline V gene are MNHEY and SMNVEV (reference sequence). The CDR3 spells CASSFHLYNEQFF. The CDR3, as DNA: TGTGCCAGCAGTTTCCACCTGTACAATGAGCAGTTCTTC.

The sample holds many counts of this clonotype. CDR3 protein: CASSQDGLAGGEDEQYF. CDR3 in DNA: TGCGCCAGCAGCCAAGATGGACTAGCGGGAGGGGAGGACGAGCAGTACTTC. The chain combines TRBV4-1 with TRBJ2-7; 15 positions match TRBD2. V lost 0 bases to trimming and J lost 5 bases; unmatched junction nucleotides: 5. CDR3 length: 17 amino acids. CDR1 and CDR2 (germline): MGHRA, YSYEKL.

This clonotype has more than one count but fewer than ten. This chain links TRBV5-1 with TRBJ1-1, with 7 bases matching TRBD1. Germline V gene lookup returns CDR1 SGHRS and CDR2 YFSETQ. This CDR3 region has 13 residues. The V and J ends lost 3 bases and 6 bases, in that order; junction bases with no gene match: 5. For the CDR3, the DNA is TGCGCCAGCAGCTCCCCGACAGGGTCTGAAGCTTTCTTT. Protein product: CASSSPTGSEAFF.

V usage is TRBV14 and J usage is TRBJ2-5; TRBD2 matches 8 bases. The trim removed 1 base at V and 4 bases at J, leaving 5 bases unmatched. The germline CDR1 and CDR2 sequences are SGHDN and FVKESK. The CDR3 consists of 15 residues. CDR3 sequence reads: CASSQGGSGGETQYF. DNA of the CDR3: TGTGCCAGCAGCCAAGGGGGGAGCGGGGGAGAGACCCAGTACTTC.

This clonotype has ten or more counts. The gene calls are TRBV20-1 and TRBJ1-6, with 11 positions matching TRBD1. V was clipped by 1 base and J by 10 bases; unmatched bases: 3. CDR1 and CDR2 (germline): DFQATT, SNEGSKA (reference sequence). CDR3 length: 14 residues. DNA of the CDR3: TGCAGTGCTAGAGGTGGGACAGGGGGATCACCCCTCCACTTT. Its protein product is CSARGGTGGSPLHF.

This clonotype was observed at least ten times. The chain links TRBV12-3 or TRBV12-4 to TRBJ1-1; 10 nucleotides line up with TRBD1. Unmatched junction bases numbered 6, after V lost 2 bases and J lost 0 bases. CDR3 size: 17 residues. The CDR3, as DNA: TGTGCCAGCAGTTTATCCGGGACAGGGGTTTTGAACACTGAAGCTTTCTTT. Its protein product is CASSLSGTGVLNTEAFF.

This clonotype turned up a few times. At one of its ends the junction is not consistent with the germline gene, which may arise from a read error. The chain carries TRBV15 and TRBJ1-4; no clear D. This CDR3 contains 12 residues. The germline V gene has CDR1 LNHNV and CDR2 YYDKDF (reference sequence). As DNA, the CDR3 is TGTGCCACCACGGTGGGGAATGAAAAACTGGTTTTT. Its protein product is CATTVGNEKLVF.